This T cell receptor beta chain was observed in a study of T cells in Graves' hyperthyroidism and ophthalmopathy. The CDR3 length is 17 residues. Germline values: CDR1 LGHDT, CDR2 YNNKEL (reference sequence). The V end was cut by 0 bases, the J end by 0 bases, with 14 bases between. This clonotype was detected only a few times. The investigators amplified TCR beta CDR3 regions from RNA transcripts. HTBI primers drove first-round RT-PCR of the TCR CDR3. TCRdb fed the multiplex PCR reads into MiXCR, producing one record per CDR3 protein. The sample records around 700,000 distinct CDR3 sequences, about 35% being singletons.

The sequence derives from a woman aged 35 to 49 with Graves' hyperthyroidism. The J gene is TRBJ1-1, the V gene TRBV3-1, with a tentative D call TRBD1 (6 bases). The sequenced sample was blood. This CDR3 reads CASSQDTGYLLNTEAFF. DNA of the CDR3: TGTGCCAGCAGCCAAGATACAGGGTACCTGCTGAACACTGAAGCTTTCTTT.